The 32 T cell receptor beta chains below come from one sample, sequenced in a study of human T cells and chemical hapten exposure. TCRdb used MiXCR to reprocess the RACE reads, holding one entry per CDR3 protein. The sample lists tens of thousands of distinct CDR3 sequences, around 10% occurring once. Described time point: patch test 3, about 24 weeks after DPC sensitization. The treatment: therapeutic diphenylcyclopropenone sensitization with weekly scalp DPC. Source: whole blood, taken in connection with sensitization to the hapten diphenylcyclopropenone (DPC). The receptor set was obtained from a woman in her 50s with alopecia areata. Some clones in this sample may be carry-over from other donors' samples.

This clonotype has just a few counts. The rearrangement links TRBV29-1 to TRBJ2-6, with 8 bases matching TRBD1. CDR3 length: 16 amino acids. Trimming at V came to 7 bases and at J to 0 bases, leaving 8 bases not matched to a gene. CDR1 and CDR2 (germline): SQVTM, ANQGSEA. DNA for the CDR3: TGCAGCGCCGAGGACAGGGCCCACTCTGGGGCCAACGTCCTGACTTTC. Its protein product is CSAEDRAHSGANVLTF.

The chain is built from TRBV6-5 and TRBJ2-3; 13 positions match TRBD2. Germline V gives CDR1 MNHEY, CDR2 SVGAGI. The CDR3 runs to 17 residues. V was clipped by 6 bases and J by 2 bases; unmatched bases: 8. The CDR3 region has the DNA TGTGCCAGCAGCCGCGGACTAGCGGGGGCCCACACAGATACGCAGTATTTT. This translates into CASSRGLAGAHTDTQYF.

V is TRBV29-1 and J is TRBJ2-3, with TRBD1 identical over 8 bases. Trimming took 7 bases from V and 10 from J; bases not matched to a gene: 13. Germline assignment: CDR1 SQVTM and CDR2 ANQGSEA. The CDR3 length is 13 residues. The CDR3 DNA reads as TGCAGCGGTCGGGGGACAGGTCTTCCTTCGCAGTATTTT. Amino acids: CSGRGTGLPSQYF.

This clonotype was seen many times. The V gene is TRBV4-1, the J gene TRBJ1-6; D is possibly TRBD1 (5 bases). Trimming took 3 bases from V and 14 from J, leaving 23 bases between them. In germline, CDR1 is MGHRA, CDR2 YSYEKL. The CDR3 contains 16 residues. The CDR3 loop reads CASSQAGTTVLMALHF. CDR3 in DNA: TGCGCCAGCAGCCAGGCCGGGACGACGGTTTTGATGGCCCTCCACTTT.

This clonotype was detected only a few times. The V call is TRBV19, the J call TRBJ2-6, with D hard to call. Germline V CDR1 and CDR2: LNHDA, SQIVND (reference sequence). The germline V and J ends were trimmed by 1 base and 0 bases, with 7 bases remaining between them. The CDR3 is 16 residues long. The CDR3 bases are TGTGCCAGTAGTATAGTGACAAACTCTGGGGCCAACGTCCTGACTTTC. Its translation is CASSIVTNSGANVLTF.

This clonotype was found once. The chain combines TRBV3-1 with TRBJ1-4; D remains unclear. The CDR3 runs 13 residues. Trimming left V 0 bases short and J 10 bases short, with 9 bases between. Germline CDR1 and CDR2: LGHDT and YNNKEL (reference sequence). CDR3: CASSQDWTGKLFF. The CDR3 DNA follows: TGTGCCAGCAGCCAAGATTGGACGGGAAAACTGTTTTTT.

At least ten counts were recorded for this clonotype. The CDR3 sequence: CASSSGRSSYNEQFF. Written as DNA, the CDR3 is TGTGCCAGCAGCTCGGGACGTAGCTCCTACAATGAGCAGTTCTTC. The V and J genes are TRBV11-3 and TRBJ2-1, with D perhaps matching TRBD1 or TRBD2 (5 bases each). The length of the CDR3 is 15 residues. Germline CDR1 SGHNT, CDR2 YENEEA. With 4 bases removed from V and 0 bases from J, the gap between germline ends came to 10 bases.

V is TRBV7-3 and J is TRBJ1-1, with 7 bases fitting TRBD1. Trimming at V came to 4 bases and at J to 3 bases, leaving 2 bases not matched to a gene. CDR1 SGHTA and CDR2 FQGTGA come from the germline V gene. The CDR3 sequence is 13 residues long. The CDR3 DNA reads TGTGCCAGCAGCTGGGACAGTCACACTGAAGCTTTCTTT. This sequence encodes CASSWDSHTEAFF.

This clonotype was counted ten times or more. The chain carries TRBV12-3 or TRBV12-4 and TRBJ1-3, with D perhaps TRBD1 (6 bases). Trimming removed 2 bases from V and 1 base from J, with 12 bases in between. CDR3 length equals 16 residues. The CDR3 loop is CASSLSQGRSGNTIYF. CDR3 sequence (DNA): TGTGCCAGCAGTTTATCCCAGGGGAGATCTGGAAACACCATATATTTT.

This clonotype was seen many times. The V and J genes are TRBV20-1 and TRBJ2-5; 8 bases line up with TRBD1. The junction had 12 bases not matched to a gene; V was cut back by 5 bases and J by 7 bases. Looked up from germline, CDR1 is DFQATT and CDR2 is SNEGSKA (reference sequence). This CDR3 comprises 14 residues. CDR3 region: CSAARDRTERTQYF. As DNA, the CDR3 is TGCAGTGCTGCCCGGGACAGGACGGAGCGGACCCAGTACTTC.

The V and J genes are TRBV2 and TRBJ1-4, with TRBD1 as a possible D gene (5 bases). V was shortened by 8 bases and J by 5 bases, with 12 bases between the two germline ends. This CDR3 contains 13 residues. Germline V gene lookup returns CDR1 SNHLY and CDR2 FYNNEI. CDR3 in DNA: TGTGCCAGCCCAGACAGCCTGAATGAAAAACTGTTTTTT. It is translated as CASPDSLNEKLFF.

The J gene is TRBJ2-1, the V gene TRBV14; D gene uncertain. The CDR3 covers 13 residues. Germline assignment: CDR1 SGHDN and CDR2 FVKESK. The V and J ends lost 1 base and 9 bases respectively, with 10 bases between them. DNA of the CDR3: TGTGCCAGCAGCCAAGTCTTGGGTCCTGAGCAGTTCTTC. Translation: CASSQVLGPEQFF.

V gene TRBV29-1 combines with J gene TRBJ1-2; 8 nucleotides match TRBD1. The CDR3 length is 14 residues. After removal of 4 bases from V and 3 bases from J, the junction contained 7 bases not matched to a gene. CDR1 SQVTM and CDR2 ANQGSEA come from the germline V gene. The DNA of the CDR3 is TGCAGCGTTGTCCAGGGGGCAAATCACTATGGCTACACCTTC. It encodes CSVVQGANHYGYTF.

The sample holds a few counts of this clonotype. The chain links TRBV7-6 to TRBJ1-1; the match to TRBD1 covers 9 bases. Germline-derived CDR1 and CDR2 are SGHVS and FNYEAQ. Germline trimming cut 6 bases from V and 4 bases from J; bases unmatched to any gene: 9. The CDR3 spans 15 residues. The CDR3: CASRPTGGGSTEAFF. In DNA, the CDR3 is TGTGCCAGCAGACCTACAGGGGGCGGTAGCACTGAAGCTTTCTTT.

Ten or more counts support this clonotype. The chain uses TRBV2 and TRBJ2-5; 9 bases agree with TRBD2. In germline, CDR1 is SNHLY, CDR2 FYNNEI. The junction had 10 bases not matched to a gene; V was cut back by 4 bases and J by 4 bases. This CDR3 is 16 amino acids long. CDR3 loop: CASSVLGTSLRETQYF. The CDR3 nucleotides read TGTGCCAGCAGTGTACTAGGGACTAGCCTACGAGAGACCCAGTACTTC. Filled out from reference TRBV2 and TRBJ2-5, the complete variable domain reads EPEVTQTPSHQVTQMGQEVILRCVPISNHLYFYWYRQILGQKVEFLVSFYNNEISEKSEIFDDQFSVERPDGSNFTLKIRSTKLEDSAMYFCASSVLGTSLRETQYFGPGTRLLVL.

At least ten counts were recorded for this clonotype. This chain connects TRBV12-3 or TRBV12-4 to TRBJ1-3, with no clear D. The CDR3 contains 14 residues. The V end lost 6 bases, the J end lost 1 base, and 10 bases lay between the germline ends. The CDR3 DNA sequence: TGTGCCAGCAGGTTGACGGAATCTGGAAACACCATATATTTT. This codes for CASRLTESGNTIYF.

In this sample, this clonotype turned up many times. This sequence joins TRBV27 and TRBJ1-5, with D uncertain. The CDR3 has 13 amino acids. CDR1 is MNHEY and CDR2 is SMNVEV in the germline V gene (reference sequence). The V gene lost 3 bases and the J gene lost 5 bases, with 8 bases spanning the gap. The CDR3 spells CASSFRVDQPQHF. The CDR3 coding sequence is TGTGCCAGCAGTTTCCGCGTGGATCAGCCCCAGCATTTT.

There are many counts of this clonotype. V is TRBV3-1 and J is TRBJ2-7; possible D gene TRBD1, 6 bases. The germline V gene encodes CDR1 LGHDT and CDR2 YNNKEL (reference sequence). V was pared by 2 bases and J by 3 bases, with 14 bases between. This CDR3 spans 15 amino acids. CDR3 in DNA: TGTGCCAGCAGCCAAATGGGACACCTAGGCTACGAGCAGTACTTC. It encodes CASSQMGHLGYEQYF.

The rearrangement joins TRBV12-3 or TRBV12-4 to TRBJ1-5, with no clear D. The CDR3 is 12 residues long. The germline V and J ends were trimmed by 4 bases and 7 bases, with 8 bases remaining between them. The CDR3 coding sequence is TGTGCCAGCAGTTCCCCCCCGCAGCCCCAGCATTTT. Translating it yields CASSSPPQPQHF.

This clonotype has ten or more counts. The chain carries TRBV20-1 and TRBJ2-3; D is unresolved. CDR3 length: 13 residues. V lost 7 bases and J lost 5, with 16 bases in between. Germline lookup yields CDR1 DFQATT and CDR2 SNEGSKA (reference sequence). The DNA for the CDR3 is TGCAGTGTTCCGGACCGGAAAGGAGATACGCAGTATTTT. Its translation is CSVPDRKGDTQYF.

There are a few counts of this clonotype. The chain combines TRBV27 with TRBJ1-2; D gene uncertain. CDR1 and CDR2 from the germline V gene are MNHEY and SMNVEV (reference sequence). Deletions cut 2 bases from V and 2 bases from J, with 12 bases between. CDR3 length: 15 amino acids. The CDR3 reads CASSLGSPRNYGYTF. The CDR3, as DNA: TGTGCCAGCAGTTTAGGTAGTCCACGGAACTATGGCTACACCTTC.

The chain recombines TRBV7-6 with TRBJ1-5; 7 bases match TRBD1. Germline V gene lookup returns CDR1 SGHVS and CDR2 FNYEAQ. V lost 5 bases to trimming and J lost 4 bases; unmatched junction nucleotides: 8. The CDR3 length is 15 residues. As DNA, the CDR3 is TGTGCCAGCAGCCAGACGGGACAGTCGAATCAGCCCCAGCATTTT. Translating it yields CASSQTGQSNQPQHF.

This clonotype occurred many times. The rearrangement uses TRBV6-5 and TRBJ1-1, with no clear D. This CDR3 spans 13 amino acids. CDR1 is MNHEY and CDR2 is SVGAGI in the germline V gene. Trimming took 0 bases from V and 4 from J, leaving 6 bases between them. The CDR3 is CASSYSKGTEAFF. The CDR3 DNA reads TGTGCCAGCAGTTACTCGAAGGGCACTGAAGCTTTCTTT.

This clonotype was found many times. V and J are TRBV11-2 and TRBJ2-5; 7 bases align to TRBD1. CDR3 size: 15 residues. Germline V gene data show CDR1 as SGHAT and CDR2 as FQNNGV. V shed 4 bases, J shed 5 bases, and the junction held 10 bases outside the gene matches. CDR3 nucleotide sequence: TGTGCCAGCAGCTCCCGAGACAGGGTGTATGAGACCCAGTACTTC. The encoded protein is CASSSRDRVYETQYF.

This clonotype occurred many times. The chain links TRBV4-2 to TRBJ1-5; 7 bases fit TRBD1. V gave up 2 bases and J gave up 6 bases; unmatched junction bases: 10. The V gene's germline CDR1 is LGHNA and CDR2 YNFKEQ. This CDR3 is built from 16 residues. CDR3 in amino acids: CASSQTLRQGGQPQHF. The CDR3 DNA is TGTGCCAGCAGCCAAACGTTAAGACAGGGAGGTCAGCCCCAGCATTTT.

This clonotype appeared a few times. The J gene is TRBJ1-6, the V gene TRBV15; 7 bases map to TRBD1. Germline CDR1 reads LNHNV; CDR2 reads YYDKDF (reference sequence). The CDR3 runs to 14 residues. After removal of 4 bases from V and 9 bases from J, the junction contained 6 bases not matched to a gene. The CDR3 is CATSTTKGASPLHF. CDR3 sequence (DNA): TGTGCCACCAGCACCACCAAGGGGGCTTCACCCCTCCACTTT. Based on the CDR3 plus reference TRBV15 and TRBJ1-6, the full variable domain is DAMVIQNPRYQVTQFGKPVTLSCSQTLNHNVMYWYQQKSSQAPKLLFHYYDKDFNNEADTPDNFQSRRPNTSFCFLDIRSPGLGDTAMYLCATSTTKGASPLHFGNGTRLTVT.

This clonotype was found many times. V and J are TRBV19 and TRBJ1-5; 8 nucleotides align to TRBD1. The junction had 6 bases not matched to a gene; V was cut back by 5 bases and J by 6 bases. Per germline, CDR1 LNHDA and CDR2 SQIVND (reference sequence). The CDR3 covers 14 residues. The CDR3 here is CASSPGQGSQPQHF. CDR3 DNA: TGTGCCAGTAGTCCCGGACAGGGAAGTCAGCCCCAGCATTTT.

This clonotype was seen a few times. The genes are TRBV5-4 and TRBJ2-7; TRBD2 is a possible D gene (7 bases). Germline V CDR1 and CDR2: SGHNT, YYREEE (reference sequence). V lost 7 bases, J lost 2 bases, and 19 bases lay in between. The CDR3 covers 15 residues. The CDR3 sequence: CASSIGQGGAYEQYF. The CDR3 nucleotides read TGTGCCAGCTCCATTGGTCAAGGGGGGGCCTACGAGCAGTACTTC.

The genes are TRBV5-6 and TRBJ2-7; D remains ambiguous. The CDR3 loop spans 14 amino acids. Germline assignment: CDR1 SGHDT and CDR2 YYEEEE. Trimming cost V 7 bases and J 1 base, with 15 bases left between them. The chain's CDR3 is CASHSAHASYEQYF. CDR3 DNA: TGTGCCAGCCATTCGGCACACGCGTCCTACGAGCAGTACTTC.

This clonotype was picked up a small number of times. The V call is TRBV7-2, the J call TRBJ1-6, with a possible D match to TRBD1 (5 bases). Germline V gives CDR1 SGHTA, CDR2 FQGNSA. This CDR3 comprises 14 residues. Between the trimmed V and J ends, which lost 1 base and 7 bases, there was a span of 8 bases. CDR3 region: CASSLGQINSPLHF. For the CDR3, the DNA is TGTGCCAGCAGCTTAGGACAGATAAATTCACCCCTCCACTTT.

The J gene is TRBJ2-7, the V gene TRBV7-2; 7 bases are shared with TRBD1. The CDR3 has 14 amino acids. Germline V gene sequence: CDR1 SGHTA, CDR2 FQGNSA. V gave up 5 bases and J gave up 3 bases; unmatched junction bases: 7. The CDR3 sequence: CASSLYGTDYEQYF. In DNA, the CDR3 is TGTGCCAGCAGCCTTTACGGGACAGACTACGAGCAGTACTTC.

The table lists this clonotype with many counts. This sequence joins TRBV18 and TRBJ1-5; possibly TRBD1 for D (6 bases). The CDR3 is 14 residues long. Trimming left V 5 bases short and J 1 base short, with 9 bases between. Germline CDR1 is KGHSH and CDR2 is LQKENI. CDR3: CASSSQGSNQPQHF. The CDR3 nucleotides read TGTGCCAGCTCAAGCCAGGGGAGCAATCAGCCCCAGCATTTT.